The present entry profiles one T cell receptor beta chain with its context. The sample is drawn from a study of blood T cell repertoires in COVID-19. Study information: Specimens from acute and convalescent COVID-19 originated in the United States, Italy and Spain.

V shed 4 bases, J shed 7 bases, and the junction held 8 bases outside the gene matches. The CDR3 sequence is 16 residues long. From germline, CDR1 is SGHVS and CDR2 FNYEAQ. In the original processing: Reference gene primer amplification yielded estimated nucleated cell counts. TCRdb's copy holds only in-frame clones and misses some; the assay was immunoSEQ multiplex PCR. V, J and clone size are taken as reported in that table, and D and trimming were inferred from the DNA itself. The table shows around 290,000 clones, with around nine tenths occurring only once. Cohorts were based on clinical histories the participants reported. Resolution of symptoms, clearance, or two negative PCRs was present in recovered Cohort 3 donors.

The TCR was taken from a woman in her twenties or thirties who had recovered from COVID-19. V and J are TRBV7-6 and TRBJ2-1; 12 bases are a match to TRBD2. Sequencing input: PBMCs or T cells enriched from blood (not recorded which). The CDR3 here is CASSSTRTSGTNEQFF. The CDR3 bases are TGTGCCAGCAGCTCAACCCGGACTAGCGGGACTAATGAGCAGTTCTTC.